The 13 T cell receptor beta chains given below trace back to one sample, sequenced in a study of blood T cell repertoires in COVID-19. Assay used: immunoSEQ multiplex PCR; TCRdb lists only in-frame clones, some missing. The sample comprises approximately 60,000 clones, 60% to 85% of which are singletons, and approximately 20% rests with the top ten. The sequencing sample was made of peripheral blood. These receptors all stem from a man between 45 and 60 years old with active or convalescent COVID-19.

The V gene is TRBV2, the J gene TRBJ1-2, with TRBD1 identical over 7 bases. The germline CDR1 and CDR2 sequences are SNHLY and FYNNEI. With V trimmed by 5 bases and J by 8 bases, 8 bases remained unmatched. The CDR3 is 13 amino acids. CDR3 loop: CASSIGGQRGYTF. CDR3 DNA: TGTGCCAGCAGTATAGGGGGACAGCGGGGCTACACCTTC. Looking up the rest from reference TRBV2 and TRBJ1-2 gives the full variable domain: EPEVTQTPSHQVTQMGQEVILRCVPISNHLYFYWYRQILGQKVEFLVSFYNNEISEKSEIFDDQFSVERPDGSNFTLKIRSTKLEDSAMYFCASSIGGQRGYTFGSGTRLTVV.

The CDR3 DNA sequence: TGTGCCAGCAGGACAGCAGTAGAAGCTTTCTTT. Protein sequence: CASRTAVEAFF. This chain joins TRBV6-5 and TRBJ1-1; tentatively, D is TRBD1 (5 bases). The CDR3 is 11 amino acids. Trimming took 6 bases from V and 8 from J, leaving 10 bases between them. Germline assignment: CDR1 MNHEY and CDR2 SVGAGI.

V is TRBV4-1 and J is TRBJ1-2; D ambiguous. V lost 0 bases to trimming and J lost 2 bases, with 16 bases between them. Germline CDR1 is MGHRA and CDR2 is YSYEKL. The length of the CDR3 is 17 residues. The CDR3 DNA reads TGCGCCAGCAGCCAAGATCTTTTGGCAGGCGACAACTATGGCTACACCTTC. It translates to CASSQDLLAGDNYGYTF.

The chain carries TRBV5-1 and TRBJ2-1, with TRBD2 identical over 10 bases. Germline V gene data show CDR1 as SGHRS and CDR2 as YFSETQ. The CDR3 totals 15 residues. The V gene end was trimmed by 1 base and the J gene end by 5 bases; junction bases not matched to a gene: 3. For the CDR3, the DNA is TGCGCCAGCAGCTTGAAACTAGCGGGGAACAATGAGCAGTTCTTC. Its protein product is CASSLKLAGNNEQFF.

V is TRBV7-9 and J is TRBJ1-1; 8 positions match TRBD1. With 5 bases clipped from V and 0 bases from J, the junction kept 8 bases outside the gene matches. This CDR3 is 16 amino acids long. The germline gives CDR1 SEHNR, CDR2 FQNEAQ (reference sequence). The CDR3 spells CASSAQGAGMNTEAFF. The CDR3 coding sequence is TGTGCCAGCAGCGCCCAGGGGGCAGGGATGAACACTGAAGCTTTCTTT.

As concerns this clone: The junction differs from germline at one of its ends, possibly a read error. This rearrangement joins TRBV6-1 to TRBJ1-2, with 12 bases matching TRBD1. Germline lookup yields CDR1 MNHNS and CDR2 SASEGT. The CDR3 runs to 17 residues. The CDR3 loop is CASSEAGTGGIDYGYTF. The CDR3 region has the DNA TGTGCCAGCAGCGAAGCCGGGACAGGGGGCATAGACTATGGCTACACCTTC.

The chain is built from TRBV5-5 and TRBJ1-5; 7 bases line up with TRBD1. Germline CDR1 is SGHKS and CDR2 is YYEKEE (reference sequence). V gave up 0 bases and J gave up 7 bases; unmatched junction bases: 7. The CDR3 consists of 15 residues. The CDR3 spells CASSLGTGPVQPQHF. CDR3 coding DNA: TGTGCCAGCAGCTTGGGGACAGGCCCGGTGCAGCCCCAGCATTTT.

This rearrangement joins TRBV5-1 to TRBJ1-1; 8 bases match TRBD1. Germline trimming cut 0 bases from V and 4 bases from J; bases unmatched to any gene: 5. The CDR3 consists of 15 residues. Germline V lookup: CDR1 SGHRS, CDR2 YFSETQ. The CDR3 DNA reads TGCGCCAGCAGCTTGGATGGACAGGGACTCACTGAAGCTTTCTTT. Translated, it gives CASSLDGQGLTEAFF.

The chain is built from TRBV28 and TRBJ2-3, with D perhaps matching TRBD1 (5 bases). Trimming left V 5 bases short and J 1 base short, with 13 bases between. Germline V gene lookup returns CDR1 MDHEN and CDR2 SYDVKM. CDR3 length: 15 residues. CDR3 sequence: CASSDRHSGTDTQYF. CDR3 nucleotides: TGTGCCAGCAGTGACAGACATTCCGGCACAGATACGCAGTATTTT.

This clone was found once. The rearrangement joins TRBV10-3 to TRBJ1-2; 7 bases fit TRBD1. The CDR3 has 14 amino acids. V was clipped by 2 bases and J by 7 bases; unmatched bases: 7. CDR1 and CDR2 from the germline V gene are ENHRY and SYGVKD. The CDR3 reads CAISEIDRVGGYTF. The CDR3 DNA sequence: TGTGCCATCAGTGAGATCGACAGGGTAGGTGGCTACACCTTC.

The rearrangement uses TRBV18 and TRBJ2-7; 8 nucleotides line up with TRBD1. This CDR3 is 15 amino acids long. The J segment lost 7 bases and the V segment lost 3 bases, leaving 11 bases of the junction unmatched. From germline, CDR1 is KGHSH and CDR2 LQKENI. The CDR3 sequence: CASSPGTGPEEEQYF. The DNA for the CDR3 is TGTGCCAGCTCACCCGGGACAGGTCCTGAGGAGGAGCAGTACTTC.

This chain joins TRBV2 and TRBJ1-4; no clear D gene. CDR1 and CDR2 from the germline V gene are SNHLY and FYNNEI. The CDR3 runs 13 residues. The ends were cut back, 4 bases at V and 0 bases at J, with 3 bases in the middle. CDR3 coding DNA: TGTGCCAGCAGTGGTACAACTAATGAAAAACTGTTTTTT. Protein: CASSGTTNEKLFF.

The chain links TRBV19 to TRBJ1-2, with 10 bases lining up with TRBD1. V gave up 5 bases and J gave up 8 bases; unmatched junction bases: 14. The CDR3 runs to 16 residues. Germline V lookup: CDR1 LNHDA, CDR2 SQIVND (reference sequence). The CDR3, as DNA: TGTGCCAGTAGTGGGGACAGGGGAGCTCCAGATAGCGGCTACACCTTC. This sequence encodes CASSGDRGAPDSGYTF.